This TCR beta chain emerged from a study of blood T cell repertoires in COVID-19 (dated by TCRdb to 2018 to 2020). Broadly, across the study: Samples covering the acute and convalescent phases of COVID-19 were provided by collaborators in the United States, Italy and Spain. The material from the prospective study consisted of cDNA or gDNA derived from T cells, B-cell-depleted T cells, or PBMCs. Subjects who had been exposed to COVID-19, were actively infected with it, or had recovered from it provided the deeply sampled blood TCRbeta repertoires that made up the dataset. The repertoires were released in a freely available public database meant as a resource for research on the immune response to SARS-CoV-2. The samples were drawn from the first 160 participants of the ongoing ImmuneRACE study and from 1,254 subjects provided by 6 global collaborators. Sample metadata almost always included a de-identified subject ID, COVID-19 status, age in years and sex. Where available, HLA class I and class II types were obtained from metadata supplied by the sample provider rather than from assay-based typing.

Broad study findings and their caveats: How much clinical and demographic metadata was included differed by source and by participant, and the metadata was provided uncurated.

The count of this clone is one. Its antigen target is currently unknown. Base qualities are missing; no much larger clone stands one base away. TCRbeta CDR3 regions were amplified from genomic DNA using the immunoSEQ Assay, a bias-controlled multiplex PCR. The original pipeline was this. The number of nucleated cells in each sample was estimated from the amplification of reference gene primers within the assay. To quantify the absolute abundance of each unique TCRbeta CDR3 rearrangement, sequence reads were collapsed and filtered. For each sample, productive Simpson clonality was calculated as the square root of Simpson's diversity index across productive rearrangements. The source is immuneACCESS, and TCRdb retained only in-frame sequences with V and J called. Part of the clones is not carried over; for the studies checked, unresolved V genes explain less than half of this, and the remainder is unexplained. That table furnishes V, J and clone size, whereas the DNA furnished D and trimming. The sample records over 50,000 clones, about 93% of which are singletons. Clones ranked in the top ten supply approximately 15% of the sample.

Whole blood was collected in K2EDTA tubes by collaborating institutions according to the institutions' own protocols. For TCRbeta analysis, collaborators shipped samples as frozen whole blood, isolated PBMCs, or DNA extracted from either of those sample types. The CDR1 and CDR2 encoded by the germline V gene (reference sequence) are MNHEY and SMNVEV. V is trimmed back by 5 bases and J by 6 bases, and the junction contains 3 bases that no gene match accounts for. Taken from cysteine to phenylalanine, the CDR3 has 14 residues. Only the CDR3 DNA is retained, 42 bases long and in frame from the first base.

This clonotype originated in a human donor with active COVID-19. The donor label of this sample is uncertain. The chain employs TRBV27 and TRBJ2-2; 10 junctional bases match TRBD1. Material for sequencing was peripheral blood. Read as DNA, the sequence is TGTGCCAGCAGTCCGGGGACAGGGGCCGGGGAGCTGTTTTTT. The translation is CASSPGTGAGELFF.